Sequencing of this T cell receptor beta chain was carried out in a study of blood T cell repertoires in COVID-19. Background on the study: Spain, Italy and the United States supplied samples that represented acute and convalescent COVID-19.

Assay used: immunoSEQ multiplex PCR; TCRdb lists only in-frame clones, some missing. The data contain about 140,000 clones, nearly 80% of them singletons. CDR1 and CDR2 (germline): KGHDR, SFDVKD. This CDR3 has 16 amino acids. Germline trimming cut 5 bases from V and 9 bases from J; bases unmatched to any gene: 12. Sequenced sample: PBMCs or T cells enriched from blood (not recorded which). The chain has TRBV24-1 and TRBJ2-1; 10 positions match TRBD2. The source of this sequence is a woman between 45 and 60 years old who had recovered from COVID-19. The CDR3 DNA sequence: TGTGCCACCAGTGGGCTAGCGGGAGTGGGGCTTGGTGAGCAGTTCTTC. Amino acids: CATSGLAGVGLGEQFF.